The clone carrying this T cell receptor beta chain was detected only once. No antigen is known for it. CDR1 and CDR2 (germline): SGHNT, YYREEE (reference sequence). V lost 4 bases, J lost 1 base, and 8 bases lay in between. CDR3 length equals 13 residues. Generated by immunoSEQ multiplex PCR, the TCRdb table keeps only in-frame clones and is missing some. The profile shows roughly 75,000 clones, about 88% of them singletons. The data derive from a study of OX40 agonist ivuxolimab in advanced cancers. Study-wide findings and caveats: Antigen specificity remained undetermined for the expanded peripheral T cells.

The TCR was taken from an adult with an advanced solid tumor such as melanoma, head and neck, liver or kidney cancer. The sample was CD4+ or CD8+ T cells sorted from blood, taken in a trial of the OX40 agonist ivuxolimab. V gene TRBV5-4 combines with J gene TRBJ1-2; a weak D match, TRBD1 (5 bases). The CDR3 coding sequence is TGTGCCAGCAGCGTCCAGGGTAACTATGGCTACACCTTC. The encoded protein is CASSVQGNYGYTF.